The 19 T cell receptor beta chains reported below all come from one sample, sequenced in a study of vaccination effects on CD4 cells after COVID-19. These receptors' antigens are unknown. Ahead of sequencing, the ViraFEST assay grew antigen-specific CD4+ T cells using viral peptide pools. The culture ran for approximately 10 days before CD4+ T cells were isolated. PCR confirmed that the person was infected with SARS-CoV-2 between March and December 2020. The data were produced by immunoSEQ multiplex PCR, yet TCRdb's version contains in-frame clones alone and is incomplete. The table lists around 47,000 clones, approximately 70% of them singletons. The starting material was CD4+ T cells from PBMCs cultured with a peptide pool, obtained before COVID-19 vaccination. These receptor sequences come from a human donor who had a prior SARS-CoV-2 infection.

The chain joins TRBV7-8 to TRBJ1-4; 9 nucleotides line up with TRBD1. The V gene's germline CDR1 is SGHVS and CDR2 FQNEAQ. V dropped 5 bases and J dropped 8; count of bases not matched to a gene: 3. The CDR3 sequence is 13 residues long. The CDR3 nucleotides are TGTGCCAGCAGCCGGGACAGGGCAGAAAAACTGTTTTTT. Protein product: CASSRDRAEKLFF. Using reference TRBV7-8 and TRBJ1-4 for the parts outside the CDR3, the full variable domain is GAGVSQSPRYKVAKRGQDVALRCDPISGHVSLFWYQQALGQGPEFLTYFQNEAQLDKSGLPSDRFFAERPEGSVSTLKIQRTQQEDSAVYLCASSRDRAEKLFFGSGTQLSVL.

The rearrangement joins TRBV4-3 to TRBJ2-3; TRBD2 agrees at 9 bases. Germline V gene sequence: CDR1 LGHNA, CDR2 YSLEER. This CDR3 has 18 amino acids. Losses at the gene ends were 3 bases for V and 0 bases for J; bases not matched to a gene: 10. The CDR3 reads CASSQEVAGAVSTDTQYF. CDR3 nucleotide sequence: TGCGCCAGCAGCCAGGAAGTAGCGGGAGCAGTTAGCACAGATACGCAGTATTTT.

This clone was observed a handful of times. J is TRBJ1-5 and V is TRBV6-1; tentative D call: TRBD1 (5 bases). The CDR3 contains 14 residues. Germline V lookup: CDR1 MNHNS, CDR2 SASEGT. V shed 3 bases and J shed 4 bases, with 10 bases lying between them. The CDR3 region has the DNA TGTGCCAGCAGTGACCGGGACGGAAATCAGCCCCAGCATTTT. Its protein product is CASSDRDGNQPQHF.

The chain has TRBV6-5 and TRBJ1-4, with TRBD1 identical over 9 bases. The CDR3 spans 14 residues. CDR1 MNHEY and CDR2 SVGAGI come from the germline V gene. With V trimmed by 6 bases and J by 4 bases, 3 bases remained unmatched. The CDR3 nucleotides read TGTGCCAGCAGCTGGACAGGGGTTAATGAAAAACTGTTTTTT. Translating gives CASSWTGVNEKLFF.

The rearrangement uses TRBV27 and TRBJ1-5, with D possibly being TRBD1 (5 bases). Deletions cut 2 bases from V and 0 bases from J, with 8 bases between. The CDR3 has 15 residues. Per germline, CDR1 MNHEY and CDR2 SMNVEV (reference sequence). For the CDR3, the DNA is TGTGCCAGCAGTTTACGGGGCTATAGCAATCAGCCCCAGCATTTT. It is translated as CASSLRGYSNQPQHF.

This clone has more than one count but fewer than ten. The chain employs TRBV2 and TRBJ1-1, with 7 positions matching TRBD1. Trimming removed 7 bases from V and 0 bases from J; junction bases left unmatched: 11. The CDR3 totals 16 residues. CDR1 and CDR2 (germline): SNHLY, FYNNEI. For the CDR3, the DNA is TGTGCCAGCATGGATAGGCCAGGGGGAATGAACACTGAAGCTTTCTTT. Protein sequence: CASMDRPGGMNTEAFF.

The chain's CDR3 is CASSQDQTVGEQFF. The CDR3 region has the DNA TGCGCCAGCAGCCAAGATCAAACAGTCGGGGAGCAGTTCTTC. The V and J genes are TRBV4-3 and TRBJ2-1; unclear D gene. Germline CDR1 reads LGHNA; CDR2 reads YSLEER. Trimming stripped 0 bases from V and 10 bases from J, with 13 bases between. CDR3 length equals 14 residues.

J is TRBJ2-2 and V is TRBV5-1; 7 bases align to TRBD1. Unmatched junction bases numbered 12, after V lost 4 bases and J lost 6 bases. In germline, CDR1 is SGHRS, CDR2 YFSETQ. The CDR3 extends over 16 amino acids. CDR3 nucleotides: TGCGCCAGCAGCCTAGAAACGACAGGGTTTGCCGGGGAGCTGTTTTTT. It is translated as CASSLETTGFAGELFF.

This clone was observed a few times. The chain carries TRBV7-9 and TRBJ2-7; D gene uncertain. The CDR3 extends over 14 amino acids. V gave up 5 bases and J gave up 1 base, with 12 bases separating them. Germline-derived CDR1 and CDR2 are SEHNR and FQNEAQ (reference sequence). CDR3 coding DNA: TGTGCCAGCAGCGCCGGTACCGAATCCTACGAGCAGTACTTC. Protein product: CASSAGTESYEQYF. Variable domain in full (rest from reference TRBV7-9 and TRBJ2-7): DTGVSQNPRHKITKRGQNVTFRCDPISEHNRLYWYRQTLGQGPEFLTYFQNEAQLEKSRLLSDRFSAERPKGSFSTLEIQRTEQGDSAMYLCASSAGTESYEQYFGPGTRLTVT.

The rearrangement uses TRBV7-9 and TRBJ2-3, with a tentative D call TRBD2 (6 bases). CDR3 length equals 15 residues. V shed 5 bases and J shed 1 base, with 13 bases lying between them. Germline V gene data show CDR1 as SEHNR and CDR2 as FQNEAQ (reference sequence). CDR3 sequence: CASSGRDSRTDTQYF. The CDR3, as DNA: TGTGCCAGCAGCGGGCGGGACTCCCGCACAGATACGCAGTATTTT. Using reference TRBV7-9 and TRBJ2-3 for the parts outside the CDR3, the full variable domain is DTGVSQNPRHKITKRGQNVTFRCDPISEHNRLYWYRQTLGQGPEFLTYFQNEAQLEKSRLLSDRFSAERPKGSFSTLEIQRTEQGDSAMYLCASSGRDSRTDTQYFGPGTRLTVL.

This sequence joins TRBV5-1 and TRBJ2-5; D is undetermined. Per the germline V gene, CDR1 is SGHRS and CDR2 is YFSETQ. The V end was cut by 0 bases, the J end by 2 bases, with 11 bases between. The CDR3 totals 15 residues. This CDR3 reads CASSLVGKSQETQYF. CDR3 sequence (DNA): TGCGCCAGCAGCTTGGTAGGGAAATCTCAAGAGACCCAGTACTTC.

The chain has TRBV7-2 and TRBJ2-1; 9 bases match TRBD2. V lost 5 bases and J lost 11; bases outside the gene matches: 10. The CDR3 has 14 amino acids. CDR1 and CDR2 from the germline V gene are SGHTA and FQGNSA. Here the CDR3 DNA reads TGTGCCAGCAGCCCCGGGATAGCGGGAGTTAAGCAGTTCTTC. Protein product: CASSPGIAGVKQFF.

The chain links TRBV5-6 to TRBJ2-7; 10 bases are shared with TRBD2. The germline V gene has CDR1 SGHDT and CDR2 YYEEEE. This CDR3 has 13 amino acids. J gave up 5 bases and V 4 bases, and 3 bases lay outside the gene matches. CDR3 loop: CASSIGLADEQYF. The CDR3 bases are TGTGCCAGCAGCATCGGACTAGCGGACGAGCAGTACTTC.

The CDR3 is CASKTGDEKLFF. The CDR3 coding sequence is TGTGCCAGCAAAACAGGCGACGAAAAACTGTTTTTT. The chain joins TRBV2 to TRBJ1-4, with D possibly TRBD1 on 5 matching bases. The V and J ends lost 7 bases and 8 bases respectively, with 11 bases between them. The length of the CDR3 is 12 residues. Per germline, CDR1 SNHLY and CDR2 FYNNEI.

The chain employs TRBV10-3 and TRBJ2-5; tentative D call: TRBD2 (6 bases). CDR1 ENHRY and CDR2 SYGVKD come from the germline V gene. V gave up 4 bases and J gave up 4 bases, with 19 bases separating them. The CDR3 has 16 amino acids. The CDR3 loop is CAISGKDTSEGETQYF. The CDR3 nucleotides are TGTGCCATCAGTGGGAAGGACACATCGGAGGGAGAGACCCAGTACTTC.

V is TRBV15 and J is TRBJ1-6; tentative D call: TRBD1 (5 bases). V was pared by 5 bases and J by 3 bases, with 11 bases between. CDR1 is LNHNV, CDR2 YYDKDF, per germline (reference sequence). This CDR3 is 15 amino acids long. CDR3 loop: CATSGDADYNSPLHF. The CDR3 bases are TGTGCCACCAGCGGGGACGCCGACTATAATTCACCCCTCCACTTT.

This clone was counted only a few times. The gene calls are TRBV4-1 and TRBJ2-1; TRBD2 matches 8 bases. The germline CDR1 and CDR2 sequences are MGHRA and YSYEKL. J was trimmed by 6 bases and V by 4 bases; bases with no gene match: 14. The CDR3 consists of 17 residues. As DNA, the CDR3 is TGCGCCAGCAGCCGCGAAGGTAGTAGCGGGACCTTCAATGAGCAGTTCTTC. Translation: CASSREGSSGTFNEQFF.

This chain links TRBV11-3 with TRBJ2-7, with D perhaps matching TRBD1 (5 bases). Trimming pared 1 base from V and 1 base from J, leaving 11 bases between. The CDR3 is made up of 15 amino acids. Germline CDR1 and CDR2: SGHNT and YENEEA. CDR3 nucleotides: TGTGCCAGCAGCTTAGCCCCCGACAGATCCTACGAGCAGTACTTC. It yields the protein CASSLAPDRSYEQYF.

V usage is TRBV6-5 and J usage is TRBJ2-5; D is unclear. V was clipped by 5 bases and J by 4 bases, with 8 bases between them. This CDR3 region has 12 residues. Germline V gene lookup returns CDR1 MNHEY and CDR2 SVGAGI. CDR3 region: CASSRMRETQYF. CDR3 bases: TGTGCCAGCAGTCGGATGCGAGAGACCCAGTACTTC.